These T cell receptor beta chains were read from a single sample in a study of technical replicates of blood from a handful of donors. The method was immunoSEQ multiplex PCR; TCRdb's version includes in-frame clones alone and lacks a portion of them. The data show 60,000 to 65,000 clones, approximately 86% seen once. What was sequenced was PBMCs. The source of these receptors is a human donor in good health. Some clones in this sample may be carry-over from other donors' samples. The CDR3 runs from the conserved cysteine through the conserved F or W. D genes are given only for firm matches. Clone sizes are given selectively: once, few, many, or a class where the clone is expanded.

-	TRBV5-1	TRBJ2-7	-	TGCGCCAGCAGCTTGGGAGCGGGCGAGCAGTACTTC	CASSLGAGEQYF
-	TRBV4-3	TRBJ1-2	-	TGCGCCAGCAGCCAAGGGCGGGGGGGAAACTATGGCTACACCTTC	CASSQGRGGNYGYTF
TRBD2	TRBV5-1	TRBJ2-7	-	TGCGCCAGCAGCTCCCCGGGACTAGCGGGGGGCCCCAGGGGCGAGCAGTACTTC	CASSSPGLAGGPRGEQYF
TRBD1	TRBV7-9	TRBJ2-1	-	TGTGCCAGCAGCTTAGATGGGACAGACGATGAGCAGTTCTTC	CASSLDGTDDEQFF
TRBD2	TRBV6-8	TRBJ2-7	-	TGTGCCAGCAGTTTGGCTAGCGGGAGCTACGAGCAGTACTTC	CASSLASGSYEQYF
TRBD1	TRBV5-1	TRBJ2-7	-	TGCGCCAGCAGCTGGGACAGCCCCTCCTACGAGCAGTACTTC	CASSWDSPSYEQYF
TRBD2	TRBV19	TRBJ2-6	-	TGTGCCAGTAATGGACTAGCGGGAGTCGGTGGGGCCAACGTCCTGACTTTC	CASNGLAGVGGANVLTF
TRBD1	TRBV5-1	TRBJ2-2	-	TGCGCCAGTAAGGGACAGGGTAACACCGGGGAGCTGTTTTTT	CASKGQGNTGELFF
TRBD2	TRBV5-1	TRBJ2-3	-	TGCGCCAGCAGCGACAGCGGGAGTGGCTCAGATACGCAGTATTTT	CASSDSGSGSDTQYF
-	TRBV12-1	TRBJ2-3	-	TGTGCCAGCAGCCCTACTACTAGCGGGAGGAGGGACACAGATACGCAGTATTTT	CASSPTTSGRRDTDTQYF
TRBD1	TRBV18	TRBJ1-3	-	TGTGCCAGCTCACCACTTCAGGGGGTCTCTGGAAACACCATATATTTT	CASSPLQGVSGNTIYF
-	TRBV7-9	TRBJ1-2	once	TGTGCCAGCAGCCGTAATTTATATAATGGCTACACCTTC	CASSRNLYNGYTF
-	TRBV4-3	TRBJ2-1	-	TGCGCCAGCAGCCAAGATTGGGCCAGTTCCTACAATGAGCAGTTCTTC	CASSQDWASSYNEQFF
TRBD2	TRBV6-6	TRBJ2-1	-	TGTGCCAGCAGTACCGGACTAGCGGGAAAGGGTGAGCAGTTCTTC	CASSTGLAGKGEQFF
TRBD1	TRBV5-6	TRBJ1-1	-	TGTGCCAGCAGCTTGGTTCGGTCCGGGACAGTGCTGAACACTGAAGCTTTCTTT	CASSLVRSGTVLNTEAFF
TRBD2	TRBV5-4	TRBJ2-7	-	TGTGCCAGCAGCAAGACTAGCGGGCTCCGTCCCCACGAGCAGTACTTC	CASSKTSGLRPHEQYF
TRBD1	TRBV5-1	TRBJ1-3	-	TGCGCCAGCAGCGGGGGACAGGATCTATACTCTGGAAACACCATATATTTT	CASSGGQDLYSGNTIYF
TRBD2	TRBV18	TRBJ2-3	-	TGTGCCAGCTCACCACCTAGCGGGGGAGCAGATACGCAGTATTTT	CASSPPSGGADTQYF
-	TRBV30	TRBJ2-2	-	TGTGCCTGGAGTGATCCGTACACCGGGGAGCTGTTTTTT	CAWSDPYTGELFF
TRBD1	TRBV7-9	TRBJ2-7	-	TGTGCCAGCAGTCCAAAGGACAGGGAGTTGTACGAGCAGTACTTC	CASSPKDRELYEQYF
TRBD1	TRBV2	TRBJ1-1	-	TGTGCCGGGGACAGGGGAGCGAGGACTGAAGCTTTCTTT	CAGDRGARTEAFF
TRBD1	TRBV15	TRBJ2-7	-	TGTGCCACCAGCAGTCGTCGAAGGGGACAGGGGGACGAGCAGTACTTC	CATSSRRRGQGDEQYF
TRBD1	TRBV4-3	TRBJ2-2	-	TGCGCCAGCAGCGACAGGGGTTACACCGGGGAGCTGTTTTTT	CASSDRGYTGELFF
TRBD2	TRBV5-8	TRBJ2-3	-	TGTGCCAGCAGCTCCGGACTAGCGGGTTCCACAGATACGCAGTATTTT	CASSSGLAGSTDTQYF
TRBD2	TRBV4-3	TRBJ2-1	-	TGCGCCAGCAGCCAAGATCGGGAGGCCCAGAATGAGCAGTTCTTC	CASSQDREAQNEQFF
TRBD1	TRBV4-3	TRBJ2-1	once	TGCGCCAGCAGCCAAGATGGGAAGGGACAGGGGTACAATGAGCAGTTCTTC	CASSQDGKGQGYNEQFF
TRBD2	TRBV5-4	TRBJ2-3	-	TGTGCCAGCAGCTTGATCGGCCTAGGGCGGGAGGGAATCACAGATACGCAGTATTTT	CASSLIGLGREGITDTQYF
-	TRBV7-2	TRBJ1-2	-	TGTGCCAGCAGCTTAGCGAAGCCCGGGGGGTATGGCTACACCTTC	CASSLAKPGGYGYTF
TRBD2	TRBV7-9	TRBJ2-7	-	TGTGCCAGCAGCTTAGCGGGGACTAGGGTTGAGCAGTACTTC	CASSLAGTRVEQYF
TRBD2	TRBV4-3	TRBJ2-7	-	TGCGCCAGCAGCCAAGAAGTTTATCTCGGGCTAGCGGGAGCCTACGAGCAGTACTTC	CASSQEVYLGLAGAYEQYF
TRBD2	TRBV11-3	TRBJ2-5	-	TGTGCCAGCAGCTTAGCCGGCGGGGGGGCTGAGACCCAGTACTTC	CASSLAGGGAETQYF
TRBD1	TRBV19	TRBJ1-2	-	TGTGCCAGTAGTATAGATAAGGGGGCGCGTGCCTATGGCTACACCTTC	CASSIDKGARAYGYTF
TRBD1	TRBV7-8	TRBJ2-7	-	TGTGCCAGCCGACAAGGACAGGGCACCTACGAGCAGTACTTC	CASRQGQGTYEQYF
-	TRBV5-1	TRBJ1-4	-	TGCGCCAGCAGCTTCGGCGGGGCGGAGTCTGAAAAACTGTTTTTT	CASSFGGAESEKLFF
TRBD2	TRBV2	TRBJ2-1	-	TGTGCCAGCAGGGATCGACTAGCGGGGGCGGATGAGCAGTTCTTC	CASRDRLAGADEQFF
-	TRBV30	TRBJ2-2	-	TGTGCCTGGAGTCCTTCCTTAATGAACACCGGGGAGCTGTTTTTT	CAWSPSLMNTGELFF
TRBD2	TRBV9	TRBJ2-1	-	TGTGCCAGCAGCCCAAGACTAGCGGAATACAATGAGCAGTTCTTC	CASSPRLAEYNEQFF
TRBD2	TRBV27	TRBJ2-1	-	TGTGCCATCCGAGCGGGGCCCCTCTCCTACAATGAGCAGTTCTTC	CAIRAGPLSYNEQFF
-	TRBV14	TRBJ1-6	-	TGTGCCAGCAGCCAAGACTCGCAGGTCAATTCACCCCTCCACTTT	CASSQDSQVNSPLHF
-	TRBV7-6	TRBJ2-1	-	TGTGCCAGCAGCTCCCCGCCAGGACTTGCTAGCTCCTACAATGAGCAGTTCTTC	CASSSPPGLASSYNEQFF
-	TRBV9	TRBJ1-4	few	TGTGCCAGCAGCTCGGACAGTGGTGAAAAACTGTTTTTT	CASSSDSGEKLFF
TRBD1	TRBV7-2	TRBJ1-2	-	TGTGCCAGCAGCTTAGTTCGGGGACAGGGAGACTATGGCTACACCTTC	CASSLVRGQGDYGYTF
-	TRBV5-1	TRBJ2-6	-	TGCGCCAGCAGCCCGTTTTCCGGGGGCTCTGGGGCCAACGTCCTGACTTTC	CASSPFSGGSGANVLTF
-	TRBV4-1	TRBJ1-1	-	TGCGCCAGCAGCCAAAGGCGTCGTGAGGGCGACACTGAAGCTTTCTTT	CASSQRRREGDTEAFF
TRBD1	TRBV5-4	TRBJ2-7	-	TGTGCCAGCAGCCAGGTGGGACAGGGGGCGCCGGAGGAGCAGTACTTC	CASSQVGQGAPEEQYF
TRBD1	TRBV7-2	TRBJ2-3	-	TGTGCCAGCAGCTGGCCGGGACAGCCAAGCACAGATACGCAGTATTTT	CASSWPGQPSTDTQYF
-	TRBV7-2	TRBJ2-3	-	TGTGCCAGCAGCGAACGGGATACGCCGCAGTATTTT	CASSERDTPQYF
TRBD1	TRBV5-1	TRBJ2-7	-	TGCGCCAGCAGCAAGGGACAGCAGAAGTACGAGCAGTACTTC	CASSKGQQKYEQYF
-	TRBV7-3	TRBJ2-1	-	TGTGCCAGCAGCCCTAAGGTAGCCCCCAATGAGCAGTTCTTC	CASSPKVAPNEQFF
TRBD2	TRBV4-2	TRBJ2-7	-	TGTGCCAGCAGCCCATATGTGTCTAGCGGGCTACGTGCCTACGAGCAGTACTTC	CASSPYVSSGLRAYEQYF
-	TRBV16	TRBJ1-1	-	TGTGCCAGCAGCCAATGGGCAGCGAACACTGAAGCTTTCTTT	CASSQWAANTEAFF